These 29 T cell receptor beta chains share one sample of origin, sequenced in a study of cytomegalovirus exposure and HLA in healthy donors. Researchers ran the PCR with 60 Vbeta and 13 Jbeta primers. Assay: immunoSEQ multiplex PCR; the TCRdb copy retains only in-frame clones and omits some. The sample includes some 190,000 clones, roughly 87% of them seen just once. Specimen: PBMCs. The origin of the receptors is a man between 40 and 49 years old in good health and CMV-seronegative.

The sample holds a few counts of this clone. This chain uses TRBV29-1 with TRBJ2-7; TRBD1 matches at 8 bases. Germline loops: CDR1 SQVTM, CDR2 ANQGSEA. The CDR3 has 12 amino acids. CDR3: CAGQGPTSEQYF. The CDR3 nucleotides are TGCGCCGGACAGGGACCAACTAGCGAGCAGTACTTC.

The chain employs TRBV28 and TRBJ2-1, with D possibly TRBD2 on 6 matching bases. Germline values: CDR1 MDHEN, CDR2 SYDVKM. The CDR3 is 20 residues long. V was shortened by 0 bases and J by 1 base, with 22 bases between the two germline ends. CDR3 nucleotide sequence: TGTGCCAGCAGTTTATGGAGGGGCATATTTCGGGCGGGATCCTACAATGAGCAGTTCTTC. Translating gives CASSLWRGIFRAGSYNEQFF.

The chain uses TRBV27 and TRBJ2-1; D is perhaps TRBD2 (6 bases). Germline V lookup: CDR1 MNHEY, CDR2 SMNVEV (reference sequence). The CDR3 is 14 residues long. V lost 2 bases and J 3 bases, leaving 8 bases between the germline ends. Written as DNA, the CDR3 is TGTGCCAGCAGTTTAGGACTACTCTACAATGAGCAGTTCTTC. As protein: CASSLGLLYNEQFF.

The CDR3 nucleotides read TGCGCCAGCAGCCAAGATACCACACAAGACGGGAGGACGAACAATGAGCAGTTCTTC. Amino acids: CASSQDTTQDGRTNNEQFF. V is TRBV4-3 and J is TRBJ2-1; 7 bases agree with TRBD2. Germline assignment: CDR1 LGHNA and CDR2 YSLEER. The CDR3 spans 19 residues. J lost 5 bases, V lost 0 bases, and 16 bases had no gene match.

The V gene is TRBV11-3, the J gene TRBJ2-7; TRBD1 might be the D (7 bases). V dropped 1 base and J dropped 0 bases, with 10 bases sitting between them. CDR1 is SGHNT, CDR2 YENEEA, per germline. The length of the CDR3 is 15 residues. CDR3: CASSLAGGLSYEQYF. For the CDR3, the DNA is TGTGCCAGCAGCTTAGCAGGGGGGCTCTCCTACGAGCAGTACTTC.

This clone appeared a few times. The chain joins TRBV6-4 to TRBJ2-5; TRBD1 matches 8 bases. Germline assignment: CDR1 MRHNA and CDR2 SNTAGT. CDR3 size: 15 residues. After removal of 6 bases from V and 2 bases from J, the junction contained 8 bases not matched to a gene. CDR3 sequence (DNA): TGTGCCAGCAGCCCCGGACAGGGCTCTCAAGAGACCCAGTACTTC. Its protein is CASSPGQGSQETQYF.

The CDR3 here is CASSQGLNTDTQYF. CDR3 DNA: TGTGCCAGCAGTCAGGGACTGAACACAGATACGCAGTATTTT. The chain combines TRBV27 with TRBJ2-3, with D perhaps TRBD2 (6 bases). Trimming removed 5 bases at V and 2 bases at J, with 11 bases between. This CDR3 spans 14 amino acids. Germline CDR1 and CDR2: MNHEY and SMNVEV (reference sequence).

V is TRBV7-3 and J is TRBJ2-2; D is possibly TRBD2 (5 bases). Per the germline V gene, CDR1 is SGHTA and CDR2 is FQGTGA. Between the trimmed V and J ends, which lost 0 bases and 5 bases, there was a span of 7 bases. There are 14 residues in the CDR3. Here the CDR3 DNA reads TGTGCCAGCAGCTTAACGAGGGATACCGGGGAGCTGTTTTTT. It translates to CASSLTRDTGELFF.

The chain is built from TRBV28 and TRBJ1-6; D is unresolved. V lost 2 bases to trimming and J lost 5 bases, with 7 bases between them. Germline V gene lookup returns CDR1 MDHEN and CDR2 SYDVKM. The CDR3 sequence is 14 residues long. The CDR3 nucleotides read TGTGCCAGCAGTTTACGACGGGATAATTCACCCCTCCACTTT. Translated: CASSLRRDNSPLHF.

The chain links TRBV5-1 to TRBJ1-4; D unresolved. V was shortened by 4 bases and J by 4 bases, with 11 bases between the two germline ends. This CDR3 comprises 14 residues. Germline V gene lookup returns CDR1 SGHRS and CDR2 YFSETQ. CDR3 in amino acids: CASSPAGGNEKLFF. Written as DNA, the CDR3 is TGCGCCAGCAGCCCGGCGGGCGGTAATGAAAAACTGTTTTTT. Full variable domain (rest looked up from reference TRBV5-1 and TRBJ1-4): KAGVTQTPRYLIKTRGQQVTLSCSPISGHRSVSWYQQTPGQGLQFLFEYFSETQRNKGNFPGRFSGRQFSNSRSEMNVSTLELGDSALYLCASSPAGGNEKLFFGSGTQLSVL.

The rearrangement links TRBV7-6 to TRBJ1-1; TRBD1 might be the D (5 bases). Trimming took 4 bases from V and 6 from J, leaving 12 bases between them. Germline V CDR1 and CDR2: SGHVS, FNYEAQ. CDR3 length: 13 amino acids. The CDR3 DNA is TGTGCCAGCAGCTCTAACGCAGGGTCTGAAGCTTTCTTT. This sequence encodes CASSSNAGSEAFF.

This clone was detected a few times. The J gene is TRBJ1-2, the V gene TRBV9; a possible D gene is TRBD1 (5 bases). Germline V gives CDR1 SGDLS, CDR2 YYNGEE. CDR3 length: 13 amino acids. With 7 bases removed from V and 4 bases from J, the gap between germline ends came to 14 bases. This CDR3 reads CASDQGGLYGYTF. Written as DNA, the CDR3 is TGTGCCAGCGACCAGGGTGGCCTCTATGGCTACACCTTC.

This clone was seen a few times. This chain joins TRBV11-2 and TRBJ2-3; 10 bases map to TRBD2. Per germline, CDR1 SGHAT and CDR2 FQNNGV. V trimming: 4 bases; J trimming: 4 bases; junction bases outside the gene matches: 2. The CDR3 totals 14 residues. In nucleotides, the CDR3 is TGTGCCAGCAGCTCTAGCGGGGGAGCAGATACGCAGTATTTT. Residues: CASSSSGGADTQYF.

The gene calls are TRBV18 and TRBJ1-6; TRBD1 aligns across 8 bases. The CDR3 totals 13 residues. Germline V gene data show CDR1 as KGHSH and CDR2 as LQKENI. V lost 4 bases and J lost 13; bases outside the gene matches: 6. In DNA, the CDR3 is TGTGCCAGCTCACAAAACGGACAGGGTCCCCTCCACTTT. Translation: CASSQNGQGPLHF.

Only one count was recorded for this clone. The V call is TRBV28, the J call TRBJ2-3; 7 bases align to TRBD2. Trimming at V came to 6 bases and at J to 2 bases, leaving 5 bases not matched to a gene. Germline V gives CDR1 MDHEN, CDR2 SYDVKM. CDR3 length: 14 amino acids. The CDR3 bases are TGTGCCAGCAGCCCGGGACTAAACACAGATACGCAGTATTTT. It translates to CASSPGLNTDTQYF.

A note on this clone: Other DNA sequences from this sample encode an identical CDR3 as well. The chain has TRBV30 and TRBJ1-1, with TRBD1 matching over 7 bases. The CDR3 sequence is 13 residues long. The trim removed 0 bases at V and 3 bases at J, leaving 1 base unmatched. The germline V gene has CDR1 GTSNPN and CDR2 SVGIG (reference sequence). CDR3 DNA: TGTGCCTGGAGTGTACAGGGGTACACTGAAGCTTTCTTT. It translates to CAWSVQGYTEAFF.

This clone was detected once. The CDR3 here is CASTMGFLGGYTF. The CDR3 nucleotides are TGTGCCAGTACCATGGGTTTTCTCGGGGGCTACACCTTC. The chain has TRBV19 and TRBJ1-2; no firm D call. Germline V gene data show CDR1 as LNHDA and CDR2 as SQIVND (reference sequence). This CDR3 is 13 amino acids long. Deletions cut 7 bases from V and 8 bases from J, with 17 bases between.

The chain recombines TRBV9 with TRBJ2-3; D unclear. From germline, CDR1 is SGDLS and CDR2 YYNGEE. V was pared by 2 bases and J by 1 base, with 2 bases between. CDR3 size: 12 residues. The CDR3 reads CASSVGTDTQYF. The DNA for the CDR3 is TGTGCCAGCAGCGTCGGCACAGATACGCAGTATTTT.

V and J are TRBV7-2 and TRBJ2-2; D not resolved. This CDR3 spans 13 amino acids. Per the germline V gene, CDR1 is SGHTA and CDR2 is FQGNSA. The V and J ends lost 3 bases and 4 bases respectively, with 6 bases between them. The CDR3 region has the DNA TGTGCCAGCAGCTTTAGGAGCACCGGGGAGCTGTTTTTT. Amino acids: CASSFRSTGELFF.

The rearrangement uses TRBV4-1 and TRBJ2-7; D not resolved. The CDR3 sequence is 15 residues long. Trimming shortened V by 4 bases and J by 2 bases, and 15 bases separated the two germline ends. Germline-derived CDR1 and CDR2 are MGHRA and YSYEKL. The chain's CDR3 is CASSRETQVAYEQYF. In DNA, the CDR3 is TGCGCCAGCAGCCGCGAAACGCAGGTCGCCTACGAGCAGTACTTC.

The chain recombines TRBV5-6 with TRBJ1-5; 7 nucleotides align to TRBD1. Germline assignment: CDR1 SGHDT and CDR2 YYEEEE. Losses at the gene ends were 2 bases for V and 11 bases for J; bases not matched to a gene: 22. The CDR3 totals 18 residues. CDR3 sequence: CASSLGAPGRGDTATQHF. CDR3 bases: TGTGCCAGCAGCTTAGGCGCTCCGGGCAGGGGGGACACGGCGACCCAGCATTTT.

This rearrangement joins TRBV11-3 to TRBJ2-5; D call uncertain. CDR1 is SGHNT, CDR2 YENEEA, per germline. The CDR3 loop spans 11 amino acids. The V end was cut by 3 bases, the J end by 5 bases, with 4 bases between. In DNA, the CDR3 is TGTGCCAGCAGCTTCGGTGAGACCCAGTACTTC. This translates into CASSFGETQYF.

The rearrangement links TRBV27 to TRBJ1-5; perhaps TRBD1 as D (5 bases). This CDR3 spans 15 amino acids. Germline loops: CDR1 MNHEY, CDR2 SMNVEV (reference sequence). Trimming stripped 3 bases from V and 3 bases from J, with 12 bases between. CDR3 amino acids: CASSLGQSDNQPQHF. CDR3 bases: TGTGCCAGCAGTTTGGGGCAGTCCGACAATCAGCCCCAGCATTTT.

The chain joins TRBV5-4 to TRBJ1-2; perhaps TRBD1 as D (5 bases). The CDR3 sequence is 14 residues long. Germline values: CDR1 SGHNT, CDR2 YYREEE (reference sequence). The V gene lost 2 bases and the J gene lost 6 bases, with 14 bases spanning the gap. CDR3 in amino acids: CASSLRFRADGYTF. The CDR3 DNA reads TGTGCCAGCAGCTTAAGGTTCAGGGCGGATGGCTACACCTTC.

The chain links TRBV7-9 to TRBJ2-7, with D maybe TRBD1 (6 bases). Germline V gives CDR1 SEHNR, CDR2 FQNEAQ (reference sequence). V was shortened by 4 bases and J by 6 bases, with 16 bases between the two germline ends. The CDR3 is made up of 14 amino acids. The CDR3 sequence is CASSSLQGFSEQYF. The CDR3 DNA is TGTGCCAGCAGCTCCCTACAGGGTTTTAGCGAGCAGTACTTC. Complete variable domain (other parts from reference TRBV7-9 and TRBJ2-7): DTGVSQNPRHKITKRGQNVTFRCDPISEHNRLYWYRQTLGQGPEFLTYFQNEAQLEKSRLLSDRFSAERPKGSFSTLEIQRTEQGDSAMYLCASSSLQGFSEQYFGPGTRLTVT.

The V call is TRBV25-1, the J call TRBJ2-1, with a tentative D call TRBD1 (6 bases). V shed 2 bases and J shed 5 bases, with 16 bases lying between them. This CDR3 contains 16 residues. The germline CDR1 and CDR2 sequences are MGHDK and SYGVNS. CDR3: CASSEPPGVMNNEQFF. Here the CDR3 DNA reads TGTGCCAGCAGTGAACCCCCAGGGGTGATGAACAATGAGCAGTTCTTC.

Note on this clone: Other DNA sequences in this specimen translate into the identical CDR3. This chain connects TRBV28 to TRBJ1-1, with D possibly being TRBD1 (5 bases). The V and J ends lost 5 bases and 5 bases respectively, with 15 bases between them. Germline V gene data show CDR1 as MDHEN and CDR2 as SYDVKM. The CDR3 totals 14 residues. Here the CDR3 reads CASSLSGGGTEAFF. DNA of the CDR3: TGTGCCAGCAGTCTAAGCGGGGGAGGGACTGAAGCTTTCTTT.

V and J are TRBV7-9 and TRBJ2-5; D is perhaps TRBD2 (6 bases). The CDR3 contains 15 residues. V shed 1 base and J shed 5 bases, with 14 bases lying between them. In germline, CDR1 is SEHNR, CDR2 FQNEAQ (reference sequence). DNA of the CDR3: TGTGCCAGCAGCTTAGGGGCTGGGGGGAAGGAGACCCAGTACTTC. Its protein product is CASSLGAGGKETQYF. Together with reference TRBV7-9 and TRBJ2-5, the CDR3 gives the full variable domain: DTGVSQNPRHKITKRGQNVTFRCDPISEHNRLYWYRQTLGQGPEFLTYFQNEAQLEKSRLLSDRFSAERPKGSFSTLEIQRTEQGDSAMYLCASSLGAGGKETQYFGPGTRLLVL.

This clone has a single count. This chain uses TRBV5-4 with TRBJ2-7; D may be TRBD2 (6 bases). Germline V lookup: CDR1 SGHNT, CDR2 YYREEE (reference sequence). Trimming took off 4 bases at V and 2 bases at J, with 28 bases between the two ends. The CDR3 consists of 19 residues. The CDR3 sequence is CASSGVGRGYIEGPYEQYF. The CDR3 region has the DNA TGTGCCAGCAGCGGAGTGGGGCGGGGTTATATAGAGGGACCCTACGAGCAGTACTTC.